This section outlines one T cell receptor (beta chain) sequence together with its context. The data originate from a study of blood T cell repertoires in COVID-19. Germline CDR1 reads LGHDT; CDR2 reads YNNKEL (reference sequence). The CDR3 is made up of 13 amino acids. V trimming: 0 bases; J trimming: 8 bases; junction bases outside the gene matches: 1. Original analysis: Reference gene primers were amplified, and this amplification served to estimate nucleated cell counts. Repertoires were generated with immunoSEQ multiplex PCR, while TCRdb's copy carries only in-frame clones and drops some. That table gives V, J and clone size, and the DNA gave D and trimming. Of roughly 220,000 clones in the sample, around 80% were seen once.

This clonotype originated in a woman aged 40 to 50 who had recovered from COVID-19. V is TRBV3-1 (or the pseudogene TRBV3-2) and J is TRBJ1-1, with 9 bases aligning to TRBD1. The sample consisted of peripheral blood. CDR3 nucleotide sequence: TGTGCCAGCAGCCAAGAGGGACAGGGCGAAGCTTTCTTT. It codes for CASSQEGQGEAFF.